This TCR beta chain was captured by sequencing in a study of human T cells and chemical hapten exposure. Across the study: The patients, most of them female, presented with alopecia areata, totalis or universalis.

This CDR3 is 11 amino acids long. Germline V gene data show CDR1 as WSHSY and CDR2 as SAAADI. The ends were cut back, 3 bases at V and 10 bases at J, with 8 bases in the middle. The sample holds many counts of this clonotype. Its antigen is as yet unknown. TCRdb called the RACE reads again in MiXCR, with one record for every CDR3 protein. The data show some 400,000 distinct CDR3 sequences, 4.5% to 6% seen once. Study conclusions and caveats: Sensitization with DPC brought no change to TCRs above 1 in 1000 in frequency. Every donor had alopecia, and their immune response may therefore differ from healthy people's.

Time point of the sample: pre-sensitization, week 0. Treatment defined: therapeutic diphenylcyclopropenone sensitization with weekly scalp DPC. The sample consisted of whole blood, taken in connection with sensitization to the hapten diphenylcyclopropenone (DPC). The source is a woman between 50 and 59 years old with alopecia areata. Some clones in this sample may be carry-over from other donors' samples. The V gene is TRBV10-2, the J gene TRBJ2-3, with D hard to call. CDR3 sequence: CASSEGNAQYF. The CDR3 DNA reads TGCGCCAGCAGTGAAGGTAACGCGCAGTATTTT.